This T cell receptor (beta chain) comes out of a study of blood T cell repertoires in COVID-19. The CDR3 extends over 14 amino acids. Germline CDR1 and CDR2: SGHRS and YFSETQ. The germline V and J ends were trimmed by 3 bases and 1 base, with 10 bases remaining between them. Sequenced by immunoSEQ multiplex PCR; TCRdb stores in-frame clones only, minus some. The top ten clones hold approximately 10% of a sample with approximately 260,000 clones, approximately 85% of them seen once. The rearrangement links TRBV5-1 to TRBJ1-1; TRBD1 is a possible D gene (5 bases). This receptor was obtained from a woman in her sixties or seventies with acute or convalescent COVID-19. The sequenced sample was peripheral blood. The CDR3 bases are TGCGCCAGCAGCTCGAACAGGCAGAACACTGAAGCTTTCTTT. Protein: CASSSNRQNTEAFF.